These T cell receptor beta chains were read from a single sample in a study of blood T cell repertoires in COVID-19. Some clones are missing from TCRdb's copy, which holds only in-frame ones; the method was immunoSEQ multiplex PCR. The sample records roughly 700,000 clones, 85% to 90% being singletons. Sequencing was performed on peripheral blood. Receptors originate from a woman in her late teens or twenties with acute or convalescent COVID-19. CDR3s include the opening cysteine and the closing phenylalanine or tryptophan. The D gene is left open where the match is weak. Some rows mark clone size as missing; the rest say once, few, many or name a class of expanded clone.

. . TRBJ1-5 TRBV7-2 TGTGCCAGCAGCCGGACTGTGAATCAGCCCCAGCATTTT CASSRTVNQPQHF
. TRBD2 TRBJ2-1 TRBV5-1 TGCGCCAGCAGCTTCGGGGGGGCCGATCGAGAGCAGTTCTTC CASSFGGADREQFF
. TRBD1 TRBJ2-7 TRBV4-1 TGCGCCAGCAGCCATACGACAGGGGAGAACGAGCAGTACTTC CASSHTTGENEQYF
. TRBD1 TRBJ2-7 TRBV6-1 TGTGCCAGCAGTGAAGGGACAGGGATCACCTACGAGCAGTACTTC CASSEGTGITYEQYF
. TRBD1 TRBJ1-4 TRBV7-9 TGTGCCAGCAGCCAGGGACAGGGGAGGATTGAAAAACTGTTTTTT CASSQGQGRIEKLFF
. . TRBJ1-4 TRBV3-1/TRBV3-2 TGTGCCAGCAGCCAAGCCCGGCCGGGGAATGAAAAACTGTTTTTT CASSQARPGNEKLFF
. . TRBJ1-5 TRBV7-6 TGTGCCAGCAGCTTAGGTGGCGGGGTGTATAGCAATCAGCCCCAGCATTTT CASSLGGGVYSNQPQHF
few TRBD1 TRBJ2-2 TRBV9 TGTGCCAGCAGCGACCCGACAGGGCGAATTACCGGGGAGCTGTTTTTT CASSDPTGRITGELFF
once TRBD2 TRBJ2-1 TRBV30 TGTGCCTGGAGTGCTCTCCGGGGGGTGTATGAGCAGTTCTTC CAWSALRGVYEQFF
. . TRBJ1-2 TRBV19 TGTGCCGGAGGAGGGCAGGCGACTGGGGGCTACACCTTC CAGGGQATGGYTF
. . TRBJ2-3 TRBV4-3 TGCGCCAGCAGCCAGTTCGCGCGGGGGCAGATAGATACGCAGTATTTT CASSQFARGQIDTQYF
. TRBD2 TRBJ2-5 TRBV4-1 TGCGCCAGCAGCCAAGGACTCGGGCTAGCGGGGGGTGGCGAGACCCAGTACTTC CASSQGLGLAGGGETQYF
. TRBD1 TRBJ1-5 TRBV6-6 TGTGCCAGCAGTCGAGACAGGGTTCAGCCCCAGCATTTT CASSRDRVQPQHF
. TRBD1 TRBJ1-1 TRBV5-1 TGCGCCAGCAGCAGCGGGACAGGGGTGTTGGGGAACACTGAAGCTTTCTTT CASSSGTGVLGNTEAFF
. . TRBJ2-4 TRBV6-5 TGTGCCAGCTCAGAACAGGCGGCCAAAAACATTCAGTACTTC CASSEQAAKNIQYF
. . TRBJ1-1 TRBV5-1 TGCGCCAGCAGCTTCCGTGACATGAACACTGAAGCTTTCTTT CASSFRDMNTEAFF
. TRBD1 TRBJ1-2 TRBV19 TGTGCCACACAGGGGGTCGGAGGGGGCTACACCTTC CATQGVGGGYTF
. TRBD1 TRBJ2-1 TRBV7-8 TGTGCCAGCAGCAAGGGGGCTTCACCCCTTAGTAGTGAGCAGTTCTTC CASSKGASPLSSEQFF
. TRBD1 TRBJ1-6 TRBV25-1 TGTGCCAGCAGTGGATGGACAGGGGGCCCGGATTCACCCCTCCACTTT CASSGWTGGPDSPLHF
. TRBD1 TRBJ1-2 TRBV7-6 TGTGCCAGCAGCTTAGCCATCCGGGACAGGGGGGCCTATGGCTACACCTTC CASSLAIRDRGAYGYTF
. . TRBJ1-2 TRBV14 TGTGCCAGCAGTGTAGGCACAGTCTATGGCTACACCTTC CASSVGTVYGYTF
. . TRBJ1-2 TRBV24-1 TGTGCCACCAGTGAGGGGCATTCGGGCTATGGCTACACCTTC CATSEGHSGYGYTF
. . TRBJ2-7 TRBV7-9 TGTGCCAGCAGCGAGTACAGGGAATACGAGCAGTACTTC CASSEYREYEQYF
. TRBD2 TRBJ2-1 TRBV7-2 TGTGCCAGCAGCTTAAGAGTAGCGGGGTACAATGAGCAGTTCTTC CASSLRVAGYNEQFF
. . TRBJ1-3 TRBV30 TGTGCCTGGACAACGGGGTTCCCTGGAAACACCATATATTTT CAWTTGFPGNTIYF
. TRBD1 TRBJ2-7 TRBV4-3 TGCGCCAGCAGCCAAGAGTGGGAGGACAGGGGGCAATACGAGCAGTACTTC CASSQEWEDRGQYEQYF
. . TRBJ1-2 TRBV3-1/TRBV3-2 TGTGCCAGCAGCCAAGGACAGAACTATGGCTACACCTTC CASSQGQNYGYTF
. TRBD2 TRBJ2-5 TRBV5-1 TGCGCCAGCAGCAAACTAGCGGGGGGAACTCAAGAGACCCAGTACTTC CASSKLAGGTQETQYF
. TRBD1 TRBJ1-3 TRBV25-1 TGTGCCAGCACAACAGGGGAAACAACTGGAAACACCATATATTTT CASTTGETTGNTIYF
. . TRBJ2-7 TRBV20-1 TGCAGTGCTAGTTTTGCAGGATCGGAGCAGTACTTC CSASFAGSEQYF
. . TRBJ1-1 TRBV5-1 TGCGCCAGCAGCTTGTGGGGTGGCGGGACTGAAGCTTTCTTT CASSLWGGGTEAFF
. TRBD1 TRBJ1-2 TRBV7-3 TGTGCCAGCAGCTTAGAAGGGACAGGTCTCTATGGCTACACCTTC CASSLEGTGLYGYTF
. . TRBJ1-3 TRBV11-2 TGTGCCAGCAGCTTAGTGTACAGGAGCTCTGGAAACACCATATATTTT CASSLVYRSSGNTIYF
. . TRBJ1-2 TRBV9 TGTGCCAGCAGCGTAGGGATACAGGGTAACTATGGCTACACCTTC CASSVGIQGNYGYTF
. . TRBJ1-1 TRBV28 TGTGCCAGCAACTCCCCGGGTGGGTGGAACACTGAAGCTTTCTTT CASNSPGGWNTEAFF
. . TRBJ1-1 TRBV6-5 TGTGCCAGCAGTCACCAAGGACAGCTCTACACTGAAGCTTTCTTT CASSHQGQLYTEAFF
. TRBD1 TRBJ1-6 TRBV4-2 TGTGCCAGCAGCCAAGTTAGGAGACAGGGGGATTCACCCCTCCACTTT CASSQVRRQGDSPLHF
. TRBD1 TRBJ2-6 TRBV7-2 TGTGCCAGCAGCGCCGGGACAGGGGTGGCCAACGTCCTGACTTTC CASSAGTGVANVLTF
. TRBD1 TRBJ2-6 TRBV9 TGTGCCAGCAGCGTAGGACGGACAGGGAGCTCTGGGGCCAACGTCCTGACTTTC CASSVGRTGSSGANVLTF
. TRBD2 TRBJ2-3 TRBV5-1 TGCGCCAGCAGCCAGGGACTAGCGAGCAACCCGGATACGCAGTATTTT CASSQGLASNPDTQYF
. TRBD2 TRBJ2-1 TRBV9 TGTGCCAGCAGCGTCGGGGGGGTCTACAATGAGCAGTTCTTC CASSVGGVYNEQFF
. . TRBJ1-6 TRBV3-1/TRBV3-2 TGTGCCAGCAGCCAAGAACAGCCCTATAATTCACCCCTCCACTTT CASSQEQPYNSPLHF
. TRBD2 TRBJ2-3 TRBV7-3 TGTGCCAGCAGGCGGGGGGCCTCAGATACGCAGTATTTT CASRRGASDTQYF